The 31 T cell receptor beta chains in this list originate from one sample, sequenced in a study of identical twins. TCRdb passed the 5' RACE reads through MiXCR, listing each CDR3 protein once. The top ten hold about 1.5% of the sample, which has nearly 900,000 distinct CDR3 sequences, about 12% seen once. These same records also appear under a second study, on yellow fever vaccine responses in identical twins.

Sequenced input: PBMCs. These receptors were obtained from a woman aged 18-29 years in good health.

A few counts support this clonotype. The rearrangement uses TRBV11-2 and TRBJ2-7; 8 bases align to TRBD1. The CDR3 is made up of 14 amino acids. Germline V gene lookup returns CDR1 SGHAT and CDR2 FQNNGV. The J segment lost 6 bases and the V segment lost 1 base, leaving 5 bases of the junction unmatched. CDR3 in DNA: TGTGCCAGCAGCTTAGCTGGACAGGGCTCCGAGCAGTACTTC. Its translation is CASSLAGQGSEQYF.

This clonotype was detected ten times or more. This chain connects TRBV3-1 to TRBJ2-1, with 13 nucleotides matching TRBD2. CDR1 is LGHDT and CDR2 is YNNKEL in the germline V gene (reference sequence). The CDR3 is 15 residues long. The J segment lost 6 bases and the V segment lost 4 bases, leaving 3 bases of the junction unmatched. CDR3 in DNA: TGTGCCAGCAGCCCGGGACTAGCGGGACCCAATGAGCAGTTCTTC. It encodes CASSPGLAGPNEQFF.

This clonotype was seen many times. V and J are TRBV19 and TRBJ1-1; no clear D gene. The V and J ends lost 8 bases and 3 bases respectively, with 13 bases between them. The CDR3 is 13 amino acids. Germline-derived CDR1 and CDR2 are LNHDA and SQIVND (reference sequence). The CDR3 coding sequence is TGTGCCAGTTCTTTCAGAAAGGACACTGAAGCTTTCTTT. Protein: CASSFRKDTEAFF.

This clonotype was picked up many times. The V and J genes are TRBV7-9 and TRBJ2-5; D possibly corresponds to TRBD1 (6 bases). This CDR3 is built from 14 residues. Trimming stripped 6 bases from V and 1 base from J, with 12 bases between. Per the germline V gene, CDR1 is SEHNR and CDR2 is FQNEAQ (reference sequence). CDR3 bases: TGTGCCAGCAGTTTAAGGACAGTCCAAGAGACCCAGTACTTC. Translation: CASSLRTVQETQYF.

The chain is built from TRBV19 and TRBJ2-1; 14 bases are shared with TRBD2. CDR3 length equals 17 residues. Unmatched junction bases numbered 12, after V lost 5 bases and J lost 9 bases. Looked up from germline, CDR1 is LNHDA and CDR2 is SQIVND (reference sequence). This CDR3 reads CASSLDPGLAGVGEQFF. DNA for the CDR3: TGTGCCAGTAGTCTTGACCCGGGACTAGCGGGAGTTGGTGAGCAGTTCTTC.

The sample holds many counts of this clonotype. The V and J genes are TRBV28 and TRBJ2-7; 7 bases match TRBD2. CDR3 length: 13 amino acids. From germline, CDR1 is MDHEN and CDR2 SYDVKM. Unmatched junction bases numbered 4, after V lost 6 bases and J lost 2 bases. CDR3 DNA: TGTGCCAGCAGGTCTAGCGGAACCTACGAGCAGTACTTC. Its protein product is CASRSSGTYEQYF.

The chain carries TRBV27 and TRBJ1-5, with a tentative D call TRBD1 (5 bases). V was pared by 6 bases and J by 7 bases, with 19 bases between. The CDR3 covers 15 residues. Germline-derived CDR1 and CDR2 are MNHEY and SMNVEV (reference sequence). The CDR3 loop is CASSNQGDTGQPQHF. The CDR3 DNA reads TGTGCCAGCAGCAACCAAGGGGATACGGGACAGCCCCAGCATTTT.

This sequence joins TRBV25-1 and TRBJ1-1; D is unclear. Germline CDR1 is MGHDK and CDR2 is SYGVNS. The CDR3 runs to 11 residues. V was cut by 4 bases and J by 8 bases, with 8 bases left in between. Here the CDR3 reads CASSVSQEAFF. Here the CDR3 DNA reads TGTGCCAGCAGTGTCTCACAAGAAGCTTTCTTT.

The rearrangement links TRBV5-1 to TRBJ2-7; D ambiguous. The CDR3 has 15 amino acids. Trimming shortened V by 0 bases and J by 1 base, and 11 bases separated the two germline ends. The V gene's germline CDR1 is SGHRS and CDR2 YFSETQ. As DNA, the CDR3 is TGCGCCAGCAGCTTGGGGGATCCCTCATCCTACGAGCAGTACTTC. This translates into CASSLGDPSSYEQYF.

In this sample, this clonotype turned up a few times. The chain joins TRBV4-1 to TRBJ1-1, with D maybe TRBD1 (5 bases). The CDR3 is made up of 15 amino acids. V was trimmed by 1 base and J by 6 bases, leaving 15 bases between them. Per germline, CDR1 MGHRA and CDR2 YSYEKL. The CDR3 DNA reads TGCGCCAGCAGCCAAGGCCTCACAGGACGCGCTGAAGCTTTCTTT. The encoded protein is CASSQGLTGRAEAFF.

This chain joins TRBV28 and TRBJ2-3, with D tentatively TRBD1 (6 bases). The germline V and J ends were trimmed by 6 bases and 5 bases, with 12 bases remaining between them. CDR3 length: 13 residues. Germline CDR1 is MDHEN and CDR2 is SYDVKM. CDR3 in DNA: TGTGCCAGCAGGGTACAGGGAGAAGATACGCAGTATTTT. It yields the protein CASRVQGEDTQYF.

This clonotype showed up just a few times. J is TRBJ2-2 and V is TRBV15; possibly TRBD2 for D (5 bases). The V gene lost 0 bases and the J gene lost 4 bases, with 12 bases spanning the gap. Germline CDR1 is LNHNV and CDR2 is YYDKDF (reference sequence). CDR3 length equals 16 residues. The DNA of the CDR3 is TGTGCCACCAGCAGAGAAATAGCGTTGAGCACCGGGGAGCTGTTTTTT. Amino acids: CATSREIALSTGELFF.

This clonotype showed up just a few times. The rearrangement uses TRBV20-1 and TRBJ2-5, with 11 nucleotides matching TRBD2. The CDR3 has 15 amino acids. Germline CDR1 is DFQATT and CDR2 is SNEGSKA (reference sequence). V lost 5 bases, J lost 2 bases, and 7 bases stayed unmatched. The CDR3 nucleotides read TGCAGTGCTGCTCCCGGGACTAGCGGACAAGAGACCCAGTACTTC. Its protein is CSAAPGTSGQETQYF.

This clonotype was seen more than once but under ten times. The chain combines TRBV7-6 with TRBJ2-5; D might be TRBD2 (5 bases). There are 11 residues in the CDR3. The ends were cut back, 7 bases at V and 7 bases at J, with 10 bases in the middle. Germline assignment: CDR1 SGHVS and CDR2 FNYEAQ. This chain's CDR3 is CASIGGGTQYF. The DNA of the CDR3 is TGTGCCAGCATTGGAGGAGGGACCCAGTACTTC.

V is TRBV25-1 and J is TRBJ2-7, with D hard to call. V lost 3 bases and J 4 bases, leaving 13 bases between the germline ends. Germline CDR1 reads MGHDK; CDR2 reads SYGVNS. This CDR3 has 14 residues. The CDR3 DNA sequence: TGTGCCAGCAGTGAGCTCACCACAGCGTACGAGCAGTACTTC. Amino acid sequence: CASSELTTAYEQYF.

This clonotype was found a few times. J is TRBJ1-5 and V is TRBV7-9, with D uncertain. There are 15 residues in the CDR3. V was pared by 5 bases and J by 10 bases, with 21 bases between. Germline lookup yields CDR1 SEHNR and CDR2 FQNEAQ (reference sequence). CDR3 DNA sequence: TGTGCCAGCAGCCCCCCTGGGATCCGAGGGCAACCCCAGCATTTT. Amino acids: CASSPPGIRGQPQHF.

This chain joins TRBV7-9 and TRBJ1-6; D is perhaps TRBD1 (5 bases). V was cut by 3 bases and J by 9 bases, with 12 bases left in between. Germline assignment: CDR1 SEHNR and CDR2 FQNEAQ (reference sequence). The CDR3 runs 14 residues. CDR3 sequence reads: CASSFRDFSSPLHF. In DNA form, the CDR3 reads TGTGCCAGCAGCTTCAGGGACTTCAGTTCACCCCTCCACTTT.

This rearrangement joins TRBV2 to TRBJ2-7; 10 nucleotides align to TRBD2. Germline V gene lookup returns CDR1 SNHLY and CDR2 FYNNEI. This CDR3 is 14 amino acids long. V lost 4 bases to trimming and J lost 6 bases; unmatched junction nucleotides: 6. The CDR3: CASSVGTSDGEQYF. CDR3 nucleotide sequence: TGTGCCAGCAGTGTTGGGACTAGCGACGGCGAGCAGTACTTC.

Only a few counts were recorded for this clonotype. This CDR3 is CASGAVGRSSYNEQFF. Here the CDR3 DNA reads TGTGCCAGCGGCGCGGTTGGGCGGAGCTCCTACAATGAGCAGTTCTTC. The gene calls are TRBV11-3 and TRBJ2-1; D gene ambiguous. The CDR3 covers 16 residues. Germline V lookup: CDR1 SGHNT, CDR2 YENEEA. V was pared by 8 bases and J by 0 bases, with 17 bases between.

The CDR3 here is CASSSGTGGLGGVTEAFF. In DNA, the CDR3 is TGCGCCAGCAGCTCCGGGACAGGGGGCCTAGGGGGAGTCACTGAAGCTTTCTTT. V gene TRBV5-1 combines with J gene TRBJ1-1; 12 bases line up with TRBD1. Germline CDR1 SGHRS, CDR2 YFSETQ. The CDR3 consists of 18 residues. V lost 3 bases and J lost 4; bases outside the gene matches: 13.

This clonotype was counted a few times. V and J are TRBV20-1 and TRBJ2-1; 9 bases fit TRBD2. After removal of 1 base from V and 8 bases from J, the junction contained 6 bases not matched to a gene. Germline CDR1 DFQATT, CDR2 SNEGSKA (reference sequence). The CDR3 length is 14 residues. The CDR3 DNA reads as TGCAGTGCTAGAGGGGCGGGAGGGTTGGATGAGCAGTTCTTC. Translation: CSARGAGGLDEQFF.

This clonotype was picked up a small number of times. The chain has TRBV7-8 and TRBJ2-2; 7 bases fit TRBD2. In germline, CDR1 is SGHVS, CDR2 FQNEAQ. The CDR3 runs 17 residues. After removal of 1 base from V and 0 bases from J, the junction contained 5 bases not matched to a gene. CDR3 sequence: CASSLEASGTNTGELFF. In nucleotides, the CDR3 is TGTGCCAGCAGCTTAGAGGCTAGCGGAACGAACACCGGGGAGCTGTTTTTT. The full variable domain, with the rest looked up from reference TRBV7-8 and TRBJ2-2, is GAGVSQSPRYKVAKRGQDVALRCDPISGHVSLFWYQQALGQGPEFLTYFQNEAQLDKSGLPSDRFFAERPEGSVSTLKIQRTQQEDSAVYLCASSLEASGTNTGELFFGEGSRLTVL.

The chain carries TRBV9 and TRBJ2-5; no clear D gene. Trimming left V 0 bases short and J 0 bases short, with 12 bases between. Germline V gene lookup returns CDR1 SGDLS and CDR2 YYNGEE. The CDR3 contains 16 residues. CDR3 loop: CASSVGVVENQETQYF. The CDR3 DNA sequence: TGTGCCAGCAGCGTAGGGGTCGTGGAGAACCAAGAGACCCAGTACTTC.

This clonotype was seen a few times. This chain uses TRBV7-9 with TRBJ2-1, with 8 bases lining up with TRBD2. Germline lookup yields CDR1 SEHNR and CDR2 FQNEAQ (reference sequence). The CDR3 has 14 residues. With 1 base clipped from V and 6 bases from J, the junction kept 2 bases outside the gene matches. The CDR3 DNA is TGTGCCAGCAGCTTAGTCGGGAGGGCCAATGAGCAGTTCTTC. Amino acids: CASSLVGRANEQFF.

This clonotype was found a few times. The CDR3 reads CASSPRTGAPNEQFF. The CDR3 DNA sequence: TGTGCCAGCAGCCCCAGGACAGGGGCCCCCAATGAGCAGTTCTTC. V gene TRBV7-9 combines with J gene TRBJ2-1; TRBD1 matches at 9 bases. CDR3 length equals 15 residues. The trim removed 5 bases at V and 6 bases at J, leaving 8 bases unmatched. Germline-derived CDR1 and CDR2 are SEHNR and FQNEAQ (reference sequence).

The chain links TRBV5-6 to TRBJ2-5; D possibly corresponds to TRBD2 (5 bases). The CDR3 spans 13 residues. The V and J ends lost 1 base and 4 bases respectively, with 8 bases between them. Germline-derived CDR1 and CDR2 are SGHDT and YYEEEE. The CDR3 here is CASSLYSGETQYF. The CDR3 DNA is TGTGCCAGCAGCTTGTACAGCGGAGAGACCCAGTACTTC.

The sample holds a few counts of this clonotype. The genes are TRBV2 and TRBJ1-1; D gene unclear. The germline V gene has CDR1 SNHLY and CDR2 FYNNEI. The V gene lost 7 bases and the J gene lost 7 bases, with 13 bases spanning the gap. This CDR3 spans 12 amino acids. For the CDR3, the DNA is TGTGCCAGCAACCCCCAAACGTATGAAGCTTTCTTT. As protein: CASNPQTYEAFF.

A few counts support this clonotype. This chain links TRBV20-1 with TRBJ2-7; tentative D call: TRBD1 (6 bases). The CDR3 consists of 13 residues. Germline CDR1 and CDR2: DFQATT and SNEGSKA (reference sequence). With 3 bases removed from V and 0 bases from J, the gap between germline ends came to 9 bases. CDR3: CSASRGGSYEQYV. The CDR3 region has the DNA TGCAGTGCTAGTCGAGGGGGCTCCTACGAGCAGTACGTC.

This clonotype has just a few counts. The V call is TRBV5-1, the J call TRBJ1-2; the match to TRBD1 covers 7 bases. V shed 0 bases and J 8 bases; nucleotides not matched to a gene: 4. The germline V gene has CDR1 SGHRS and CDR2 YFSETQ. The CDR3 spans 13 residues. CDR3 DNA sequence: TGCGCCAGCAGCTTGGGACAGGGCATCGGCTACACCTTC. Amino acids: CASSLGQGIGYTF.

In its sample, this clonotype was seen once. The junction departs from germline at one end; a sequencing error may be responsible. V gene TRBV12-3 or TRBV12-4 combines with J gene TRBJ2-2; D may be TRBD1 (6 bases). The CDR3 has 20 amino acids. CDR3 protein: CASSLGDLGYANGDTGELVF. CDR3 in DNA: TGTGCCAGCAGTTTAGGGGACCTCGGGTATGCTAACGGGGACACCGGGGAGCTGGTTTTT.

This chain joins TRBV27 and TRBJ1-2, with 9 bases lining up with TRBD1. Germline assignment: CDR1 MNHEY and CDR2 SMNVEV (reference sequence). With V trimmed by 5 bases and J by 8 bases, 12 bases remained unmatched. The CDR3 has 15 residues. The CDR3 coding sequence is TGTGCCAGCAGTGAAACAGGGGGCGACCTTCTCGGCTACACCTTC. This sequence encodes CASSETGGDLLGYTF.